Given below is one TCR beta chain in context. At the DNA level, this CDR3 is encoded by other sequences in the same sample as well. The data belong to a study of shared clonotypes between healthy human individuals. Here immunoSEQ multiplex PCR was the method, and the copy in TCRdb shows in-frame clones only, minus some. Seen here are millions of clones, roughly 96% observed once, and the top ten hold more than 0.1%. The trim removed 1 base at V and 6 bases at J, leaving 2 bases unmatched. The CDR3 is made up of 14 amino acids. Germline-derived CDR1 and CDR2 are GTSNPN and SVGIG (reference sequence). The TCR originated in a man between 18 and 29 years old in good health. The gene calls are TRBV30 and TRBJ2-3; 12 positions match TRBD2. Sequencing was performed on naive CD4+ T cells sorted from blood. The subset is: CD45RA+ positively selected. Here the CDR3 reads CAWSASGRGDTQYF. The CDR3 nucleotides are TGTGCCTGGAGTGCTAGCGGGAGGGGTGATACGCAGTATTTT.